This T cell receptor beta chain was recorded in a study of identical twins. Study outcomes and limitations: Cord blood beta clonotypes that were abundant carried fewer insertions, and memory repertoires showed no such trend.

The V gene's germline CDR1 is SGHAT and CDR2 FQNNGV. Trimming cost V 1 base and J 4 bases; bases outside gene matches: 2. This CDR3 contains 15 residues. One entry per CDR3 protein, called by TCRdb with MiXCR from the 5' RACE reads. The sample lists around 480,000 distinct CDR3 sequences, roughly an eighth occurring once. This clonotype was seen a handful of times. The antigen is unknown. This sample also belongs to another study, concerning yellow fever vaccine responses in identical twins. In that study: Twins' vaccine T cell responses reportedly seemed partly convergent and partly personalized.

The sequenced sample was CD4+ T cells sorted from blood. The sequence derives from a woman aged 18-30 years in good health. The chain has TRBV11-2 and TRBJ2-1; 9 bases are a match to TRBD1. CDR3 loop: CASSLGQGDYNEQFF. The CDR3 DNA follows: TGTGCCAGCAGCTTAGGACAGGGGGATTACAATGAGCAGTTCTTC.